This TCR beta chain was sequenced in a study of control samples from healthy donors and cancer patients. The CDR3 length is 13 residues. J gave up 12 bases and V 4 bases, and 9 bases lay outside the gene matches. Germline V lookup: CDR1 SQVTM, CDR2 ANQGSEA. Using immunoSEQ multiplex PCR, the repertoire was profiled, and TCRdb retains in-frame clones only, with some absent. The sample holds roughly 220,000 clones; about 93% are singletons and the top ten take approximately 1.6%. The clonotype was recovered from a man between 45 and 60 years old in good health. The gene calls are TRBV29-1 and TRBJ1-2; TRBD1 matches at 12 bases. Sequencing input: blood. CDR3 DNA: TGCAGCGTTGCCCTCCGGGACAGGGGGCTCCACACCTTC. The encoded protein is CSVALRDRGLHTF.